This TCR beta chain comes out of a study of Tregs in tolerant kidney transplant recipients. The CDR3 contains 15 residues. V lost 3 bases and J lost 1, with 13 bases in between. Germline V gives CDR1 KGHSH, CDR2 LQKENI. Produced via immunoSEQ multiplex PCR; TCRdb's table is partial and in-frame only. The repertoire holds 100,000 to 120,000 clones, almost 90% seen once, with 0.34% in the top ten. This chain uses TRBV18 with TRBJ2-7; TRBD1 is a possible D gene (7 bases). The sequenced sample was CD4+ T cells from blood, obtained before the transplant. This sequence originates from a human donor who received a combined kidney and bone marrow transplant. CDR3 sequence (DNA): TGTGCCAGCTCACCCTTGGCGGGACAGTCCTACGAGCAGTACTTC. Its translation: CASSPLAGQSYEQYF.